These T cell receptor beta chains were read from a single sample in a study of cytomegalovirus exposure and HLA in healthy donors. Method: immunoSEQ multiplex PCR; TCRdb's copy keeps in-frame clones and lacks some. Altogether 330,000 or so clones are present, around 86% being singletons, with the ten largest covering around 0.8%. Sequenced input: PBMCs. These receptors were taken from a woman between 18 and 29 years old in good health and CMV-seronegative. CDR3s include the opening cysteine and the closing phenylalanine or tryptophan. The D gene is left open where the match is weak. A clone size is listed for some rows: how often the clone was seen (once, few, many), or a class if it is expanded.

17	TRBJ2-1	TRBD2	NA	TRBV7-2	TGTGCCAGCACCCCAGGGGGGGGACTAGCGCTTTACAATGAGCAGTTCTTC	CASTPGGGLALYNEQFF
13	TRBJ1-1	NA	NA	TRBV6-4	TGTGCCAGCAGTGATAGTCGGAACACTGAAGCTTTCTTT	CASSDSRNTEAFF
13	TRBJ1-1	NA	NA	TRBV5-6	TGTGCCAGCAGCCCACCACAGGACACTGAAGCTTTCTTT	CASSPPQDTEAFF
16	TRBJ2-7	TRBD1	NA	TRBV7-2	TGTGCCAGCAGCTCTAGACGGGACAGTCTCGGGTACGAGCAGTACTTC	CASSSRRDSLGYEQYF
14	TRBJ1-2	NA	NA	TRBV2	TGTGCCGTAGGGGCAACCCAACCCAGTTCTGGCTACACCTTC	CAVGATQPSSGYTF
13	TRBJ2-3	TRBD2	NA	TRBV28	TGTGCCAGCAGCCCCGGGACTAGCGGGAGTTGGTATTTT	CASSPGTSGSWYF
15	TRBJ1-1	TRBD1	NA	TRBV6-6	TGTGCCAGCAGGCGCCAACAGGGGGGTGACACTGAAGCTTTCTTT	CASRRQQGGDTEAFF
14	TRBJ1-5	TRBD1	NA	TRBV5-1	TGCGCCAGCAGCCGGGGACAGGGGGATCAGCCCCAGCATTTT	CASSRGQGDQPQHF
13	TRBJ1-5	TRBD1	few	TRBV27	TGTGCCAGCAGTCTGAACAGGGGCCAGCCCCAGCATTTT	CASSLNRGQPQHF
15	TRBJ2-7	NA	NA	TRBV4-3	TGCGCCAGCAGCCAGGATACGAATTCGAGGGGGGAGCAGTACTTC	CASSQDTNSRGEQYF
14	TRBJ1-1	NA	NA	TRBV7-9	TGTGCCAGCAGCTTAGACTTGGAGGGGACTGAAGCTTTCTTT	CASSLDLEGTEAFF
16	TRBJ2-7	NA	NA	TRBV6-5	TGTGCCAGCAGTTACAGTGGGCCGTATAGCTCCTACGAGCAGTACTTC	CASSYSGPYSSYEQYF
16	TRBJ2-2	NA	once	TRBV10-3	TGTGCCATCAGTGAGGGCACAGGGTGGGAGACCGGGGAGCTGTTTTTT	CAISEGTGWETGELFF
14	TRBJ2-4	TRBD1	NA	TRBV27	TGTGCCAGCAGTGTGTACGGACAGGGAAACATTCAGTACTTC	CASSVYGQGNIQYF
11	TRBJ2-7	NA	NA	TRBV6-6	TGTGCCAGCAGTTGGGAGGTCGAGCAGTACTTC	CASSWEVEQYF
15	TRBJ2-2	TRBD2	NA	TRBV5-1	TGCGCCAGCAGACTAGCGGAAGCGAACACCGGGGAGCTGTTTTTT	CASRLAEANTGELFF
16	TRBJ1-5	TRBD1	NA	TRBV12-5	TGTGCTAGTGCCAAAACCGGGACAGGGGTGGCTCAGCCCCAGCATTTT	CASAKTGTGVAQPQHF
15	TRBJ2-7	TRBD2	few	TRBV29-1	TGCAGCGTCCGGACTAGCGGGAGTGCCCTACGAGAGCAGTACTTC	CSVRTSGSALREQYF
13	TRBJ1-2	TRBD1	NA	TRBV5-6	TGTGCCAGCAGCGGCCGGACAGGGGCTGGCTACACCTTC	CASSGRTGAGYTF
17	TRBJ2-3	NA	NA	TRBV28	TGTGCCAGCAGTTCTTACCGGGAGCCGAAAAGCACAGATACGCAGTATTTT	CASSSYREPKSTDTQYF